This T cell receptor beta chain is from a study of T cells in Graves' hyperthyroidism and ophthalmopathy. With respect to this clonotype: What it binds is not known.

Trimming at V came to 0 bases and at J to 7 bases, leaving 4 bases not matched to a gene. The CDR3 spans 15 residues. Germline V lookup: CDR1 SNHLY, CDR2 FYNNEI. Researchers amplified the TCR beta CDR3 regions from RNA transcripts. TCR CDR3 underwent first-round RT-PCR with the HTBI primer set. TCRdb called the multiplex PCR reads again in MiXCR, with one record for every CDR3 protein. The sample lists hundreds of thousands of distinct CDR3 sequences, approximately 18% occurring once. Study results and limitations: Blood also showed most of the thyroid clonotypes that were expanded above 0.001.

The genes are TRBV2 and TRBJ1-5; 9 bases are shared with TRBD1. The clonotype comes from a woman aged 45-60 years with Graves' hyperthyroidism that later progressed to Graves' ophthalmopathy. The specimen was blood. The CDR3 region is CASSEAGQGNQPQHF. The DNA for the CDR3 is TGTGCCAGCAGTGAAGCTGGACAGGGGAACCAGCCCCAGCATTTT.